The 31 T cell receptor beta chains listed next were all sequenced from one sample in a study of tumor and adjacent non-tumor tissue in lung cancer. The template was RNA from unsorted bulk tissue. The normal lung tissue was taken more than 3 cm from the tumor edge. A modified ARM-PCR protocol with three rounds of nested PCR amplified TCRbeta. TCRdb used MiXCR to reprocess the multiplex PCR reads, holding one entry per CDR3 protein. The table shows more than 60,000 distinct CDR3 sequences, with more than 75% occurring only once. The sequenced sample was distant non-tumor lung tissue. Receptor source: a man aged 55-75 years with non-small cell lung cancer.

The chain joins TRBV6-6 to TRBJ1-2; D perhaps matches TRBD1 (5 bases). V was cut by 9 bases and J by 8 bases, with 19 bases left in between. This CDR3 has 13 residues. CDR1 is MNHNY, CDR2 SVGAGI, per germline (reference sequence). The CDR3 protein is CASSPGGDEGYTF. In DNA form, the CDR3 reads TGTGCCAGTAGTCCTGGGGGGGATGAGGGCTACACCTTC.

This clonotype was seen at least ten times. The V gene is TRBV7-9, the J gene TRBJ2-4, with 7 nucleotides matching TRBD2. Germline assignment: CDR1 SEHNR and CDR2 FQNEAQ (reference sequence). This CDR3 contains 19 residues. V lost 5 bases and J lost 0; bases outside the gene matches: 16. CDR3 in amino acids: CASSAPSPRAGLAKNIQYF. CDR3 nucleotide sequence: TGTGCCAGCAGCGCACCCAGTCCTAGAGCGGGACTAGCCAAAAACATTCAGTACTTC.

A remark on this clonotype: A junction boundary mismatches the germline segment, possibly from a read error. The chain employs TRBV24-1 and TRBJ1-2; D uncertain. Germline V gene sequence: CDR1 KGHDR, CDR2 SFDVKD. This CDR3 has 12 amino acids. CDR3 amino acids: CASSATDSGYTF. CDR3 DNA sequence: TGTGCCAGCAGTGCGACGGATTCCGGCTACACCTTC.

As for this clonotype: Germline and junction disagree at one end, which may indicate a read error. The rearrangement joins TRBV4-1 to TRBJ1-1; 12 nucleotides line up with TRBD1. The germline V gene has CDR1 MGHRA and CDR2 YSYEKL. The CDR3 is 18 amino acids. CDR3 coding DNA: TGCGCCAGCTGCCAAGGACCCGGGACAGGGGGCAGGGTCACTGAAGCTTTCTTT. It translates to CASCQGPGTGGRVTEAFF.

This clonotype has just a few counts. The rearrangement joins TRBV4-1 to TRBJ1-2, with a weak D call TRBD1 (5 bases). Trimming removed 9 bases from V and 3 bases from J, with 20 bases in between. Germline values: CDR1 MGHRA, CDR2 YSYEKL. This CDR3 comprises 15 residues. The CDR3 DNA is TGCGCCAGTAACCCCACGCAGGGTAACTACTATGGCTACACCTTC. It codes for CASNPTQGNYYGYTF.

Remarks on this clonotype: The junction differs from germline at one of its ends, possibly a read error. The genes are TRBV29-1 and TRBJ2-7; weak D call: TRBD1 (6 bases). CDR1 and CDR2 (germline): SQVTM, ANQGSEA. The CDR3 extends over 15 amino acids. The DNA of the CDR3 is TGCAGCGCCAGGGACATGGCTAAAGCAGGCCACGAGCAGTATTTC. Protein sequence: CSARDMAKAGHEQYF.

This chain links TRBV5-5 with TRBJ2-1; D is tentatively TRBD1 or TRBD2 (6 bases each). Germline assignment: CDR1 SGHKS and CDR2 YYEKEE (reference sequence). The CDR3 is 16 residues long. V gave up 3 bases and J gave up 10 bases, with 23 bases separating them. CDR3: CASSSKGGGQGDEQFF. The CDR3, as DNA: TGTGCCAGCAGCTCCAAGGGGGGCGGCCAAGGGGACGAGCAGTTCTTC.

About this clonotype: Its ends do not fully match the called genes, so a read error is possible. The chain combines TRBV11-1 with TRBJ2-1, with no clear D. Germline CDR1 is SGHAT and CDR2 is FQDESV (reference sequence). This CDR3 has 15 residues. This CDR3 reads CDSSPARMLDNEQFF. Here the CDR3 DNA reads TGTGACAGCAGCCCCGCAAGGATGCTGGACAATGAGCAGTTCTTC.

With regard to this clonotype: An end of the junction does not agree with germline; a read error may underlie this. The chain links TRBV7-7 to TRBJ2-2, with a tentative D call TRBD2 (5 bases). The CDR3 totals 14 residues. CDR1 is SSHAT, CDR2 FNYEAQ, per germline (reference sequence). The CDR3 nucleotides read TGTGCTAGCAGCTTAGCGCTGGGTACCGGGGAGCTGCTTTTT. This encodes CASSLALGTGELLF. Full variable domain (missing parts from reference TRBV7-7 and TRBJ2-2): GAGVSQSPRYKVTKRGQDVTLRCDPISSHATLYWYQQALGQGPEFLTYFNYEAQPDKSGLPSDRFSAERPEGSISTLTIQRTEQRDSAMYRCASSLALGTGELLFGEGSRLTVL.

V usage is TRBV5-1 and J usage is TRBJ2-1, with D perhaps matching TRBD1 (6 bases). CDR1 is SGHRS and CDR2 is YFSETQ in the germline V gene. Trimming removed 9 bases from V and 2 bases from J, with 12 bases in between. The CDR3 loop spans 13 amino acids. CDR3 bases: TGCGCCAACAATTACAGGGCCTACAATGAGCAGTTCTTC. This gives the protein CANNYRAYNEQFF.

The chain's CDR3 is CASSQEPRGQTGELFF. In DNA form, the CDR3 reads TGTGCCAGCAGCCAAGAACCCAGGGGGCAGACTGGGGAGCTGTTTTTT. The chain combines TRBV14 with TRBJ2-2; TRBD1 agrees at 8 bases. CDR3 length: 16 residues. In germline, CDR1 is SGHDN, CDR2 FVKESK. V lost 0 bases, J lost 8 bases, and 8 bases stayed unmatched. Full variable domain (missing parts from reference TRBV14 and TRBJ2-2): EAGVTQFPSHSVIEKGQTVTLRCDPISGHDNLYWYRRVMGKEIKFLLHFVKESKQDESGMPNNRFLAERTGGTYSTLKVQPAELEDSGVYFCASSQEPRGQTGELFFGEGSRLTVL.

Regarding this clonotype: The junction differs from germline at one of its ends, possibly a read error. The V gene is TRBV11-3, the J gene TRBJ2-1; maybe TRBD1 (6 bases). The germline V gene has CDR1 SGHNT and CDR2 YENEEA. The CDR3 is 14 amino acids. Here the CDR3 DNA reads TGTGCCAGCAGCTTACCGGGACACGACAATGAGCACTTCTTT. It translates to CASSLPGHDNEHFF.

A word on this clonotype: At one boundary the junction diverges from the germline segment, which might be a read error. The rearrangement joins TRBV28 to TRBJ2-7; 8 positions agree with TRBD2. Germline V lookup: CDR1 MDHEN, CDR2 SYDVKM. This CDR3 has 12 residues. CDR3 in amino acids: CAGRFGLAEQYF. The CDR3 DNA reads as TGTGCCGGCAGATTTGGACTAGCCGAGCAGTACTTC.

This chain connects TRBV6-2 or TRBV6-3 to TRBJ2-7; 10 nucleotides align to TRBD2. With V trimmed by 6 bases and J by 5 bases, 10 bases remained unmatched. The CDR3 runs to 15 residues. CDR1 MNHEY and CDR2 SVGEGT come from the germline V gene. The chain's CDR3 is CASRSSSGSVHEQYF. The CDR3 nucleotides are TGTGCCAGCAGGTCGTCTAGCGGGAGTGTCCACGAGCAGTACTTC.

On this clonotype: Being one base from a much bigger clone, this may be a read error. The chain carries TRBV20-1 and TRBJ2-5, with no clear D. Germline V CDR1 and CDR2: DFQATT, SNEGSKA (reference sequence). CDR3 length equals 14 residues. DNA of the CDR3: TGCAATGCTTCCGTAACACCTGGGCAAGAGACCCAGTACTTC. Amino acid sequence: CNASVTPGQETQYF.

This clonotype turned up a few times. A much larger clone differs from this one at a single base, so this may be a read error. This chain uses TRBV6-5 with TRBJ2-4; 7 bases map to TRBD1. Germline V gives CDR1 MNHEY, CDR2 SVGAGI. V lost 5 bases, J lost 2 bases, and 3 bases stayed unmatched. The CDR3 covers 14 residues. The CDR3 DNA reads TGTGCCAGCAGTGTGACAGGGACCAAAAACATTCAGTACTTC. Its translation: CASSVTGTKNIQYF.

For this clonotype: At one boundary the junction diverges from the germline segment, which might be a read error. The chain joins TRBV4-2 to TRBJ2-7; a weak D match, TRBD2 (6 bases). Germline CDR1 and CDR2: LGHNA and YNFKEQ. This CDR3 is built from 16 residues. The CDR3 DNA reads TGTGCCAGCGGCCAAGCTCGGAGTAACGGGAGTTACGAGCAGTACTTC. Its protein is CASGQARSNGSYEQYF.

This clonotype was observed many times. The V gene is TRBV20-1, the J gene TRBJ2-5; D is perhaps TRBD2 (6 bases). The ends were cut back, 6 bases at V and 1 base at J, with 12 bases in the middle. Germline V gives CDR1 DFQATT, CDR2 SNEGSKA (reference sequence). The CDR3 consists of 13 residues. The DNA of the CDR3 is TGCAGTGCCGTAGCGGAACCCCAAGAGACCCAGTACTTC. Translated: CSAVAEPQETQYF.

On this clonotype itself: At one boundary the junction diverges from the germline segment, which might be a read error. The CDR3, as DNA: TGTGTCAGCACCTCGAGGCAGGGGAATGGATCACCCCTCCACTTT. This gives the protein CVSTSRQGNGSPLHF. V is TRBV5-6 and J is TRBJ1-6; TRBD1 might be the D (6 bases). This CDR3 contains 15 residues. Germline CDR1 is SGHDT and CDR2 is YYEEEE.

CDR3 sequence: CASGGLRDTQYF. Written as DNA, the CDR3 is TGTGCCAGTGGGGGGCTCCGAGATACGCAGTATTTT. This chain connects TRBV19 to TRBJ2-3; D is possibly TRBD1 or TRBD2 (6 bases each). The CDR3 has 12 amino acids. Germline CDR1 reads LNHDA; CDR2 reads SQIVND (reference sequence). V gave up 8 bases and J gave up 5 bases, with 11 bases separating them.

This chain joins TRBV6-5 and TRBJ2-7; the D is unclear. Trimming pared 2 bases from V and 3 bases from J, leaving 8 bases between. The CDR3 runs to 13 residues. From germline, CDR1 is MNHEY and CDR2 SVGAGI. CDR3 coding DNA: TGTGCCAGCAGTTACGAACGGAACTACGAGCAGTACTTC. This gives the protein CASSYERNYEQYF.

This clonotype was detected only once. Relative to the germline gene, one junction end is altered; a read error may explain this. This chain uses TRBV29-1 with TRBJ2-2; 8 positions match TRBD1. Per germline, CDR1 SQVTM and CDR2 ANQGSEA. This CDR3 region has 13 residues. CDR3 in amino acids: CSVNRGNTGDLFF. In DNA form, the CDR3 reads TGCAGCGTAAACAGGGGGAACACCGGGGACCTGTTTTTT.

Comments on this clonotype: This may arise from a read error, as a much more abundant clone is one base away. The chain is built from TRBV5-4 and TRBJ2-7; either TRBD1 or TRBD2 may fit D (5 bases each). The CDR3 extends over 14 amino acids. CDR1 is SGHNT and CDR2 is YYREEE in the germline V gene (reference sequence). V lost 3 bases, J lost 2 bases, and 12 bases lay in between. Here the CDR3 DNA reads TGTGCCAGCAGCTCCCGGGACGGCCCCTACGAGCAGTACTTC. Translation: CASSSRDGPYEQYF. Full variable domain (rest looked up from reference TRBV5-4 and TRBJ2-7): ETGVTQSPTHLIKTRGQQVTLRCSSQSGHNTVSWYQQALGQGPQFIFQYYREEENGRGNFPPRFSGLQFPNYSSELNVNALELDDSALYLCASSSRDGPYEQYFGPGTRLTVT.

CDR3 sequence reads: CASSVSTWPETQYF. The DNA of the CDR3 is TGTGCCAGCAGCGTATCGACATGGCCAGAGACCCAGTACTTC. The rearrangement links TRBV9 to TRBJ2-5; D call uncertain. The CDR3 length is 14 residues. V dropped 1 base and J dropped 4 bases, with 11 bases sitting between them. The germline CDR1 and CDR2 sequences are SGDLS and YYNGEE.

A remark on this clonotype: This is likely a read error, given that the CDR3 carries no conserved phenylalanine or tryptophan at its end. The chain couples TRBV28 to TRBJ2-3; 7 bases align to TRBD2. V lost 6 bases and J lost 4; bases outside the gene matches: 10. Germline assignment: CDR1 MDHEN and CDR2 SYDVKM. The CDR3 consists of 15 residues. The DNA of the CDR3 is TGTGCCAGCAGAGGGGCGGGAGCATATTCAGATACGCAGTATTTG. As protein: CASRGAGAYSDTQYL.

In the case of this clonotype: Without the conserved terminal phenylalanine or tryptophan, this CDR3 likely stems from a read error. V is TRBV6-5 and J is TRBJ2-7; no definite D call. The CDR3 contains 14 residues. The germline CDR1 and CDR2 sequences are MNHEY and SVGAGI. As DNA, the CDR3 is TGTGCTAGCAGTCGGGCCGCCTTCTTCTACGATCAGTACTTG. It specifies CASSRAAFFYDQYL.

On this clonotype itself: Possible read error: a much larger clone is one base away. The CDR3, as DNA: TGTGCCAGCAGCTTACATGGACCTTTGGATGAGCAGTTCTTC. Protein: CASSLHGPLDEQFF. The V and J genes are TRBV7-2 and TRBJ2-1; no clear D. CDR1 is SGHTA and CDR2 is FQGNSA in the germline V gene. The CDR3 covers 14 residues. V was cut by 2 bases and J by 8 bases, with 13 bases left in between.

As concerns this clonotype: This CDR3 fails to terminate in the conserved phenylalanine or tryptophan, so it likely reflects a read error. The genes are TRBV28 and TRBJ2-1; TRBD2 matches at 9 bases. The CDR3 consists of 17 residues. Germline assignment: CDR1 MDHEN and CDR2 SYDVKM. The CDR3 sequence: CASSFRAGLAEYNEQFI. The CDR3 nucleotides read TGTGCCAGCAGTTTCAGGGCGGGACTAGCAGAATACAATGAACAGTTCATC.

The chain recombines TRBV6-6 with TRBJ2-7, with D possibly matching TRBD2 (7 bases). Per the germline V gene, CDR1 is MNHNY and CDR2 is SVGAGI (reference sequence). The CDR3 is made up of 16 amino acids. CDR3 sequence: CGSSSPNDGGLYEQYF. CDR3 DNA: TGTGGCAGTAGTTCTCCCAACGACGGGGGGCTCTACGAGCAGTACTTC.

The table lists this clonotype with a count of one. CDR3 sequence: CASSPPNNEQFF. The CDR3 region has the DNA TGTGCCAGCAGTCCCCCGAACAATGAGCAGTTCTTC. The chain joins TRBV12-3 or TRBV12-4 to TRBJ2-1; D gene uncertain. There are 12 residues in the CDR3. Trimming shortened V by 5 bases and J by 5 bases, and 7 bases separated the two germline ends.

This clonotype was counted a few times. The chain combines TRBV30 with TRBJ2-1; weak D call: TRBD2 (6 bases). Trimming pared 2 bases from V and 13 bases from J, leaving 24 bases between. CDR3 length: 15 amino acids. The germline gives CDR1 GTSNPN, CDR2 SVGIG (reference sequence). This CDR3 reads CAWSPSMASDAGQFF. The CDR3 DNA follows: TGTGCCTGGAGTCCCTCGATGGCTAGTGATGCGGGACAGTTCTTC.